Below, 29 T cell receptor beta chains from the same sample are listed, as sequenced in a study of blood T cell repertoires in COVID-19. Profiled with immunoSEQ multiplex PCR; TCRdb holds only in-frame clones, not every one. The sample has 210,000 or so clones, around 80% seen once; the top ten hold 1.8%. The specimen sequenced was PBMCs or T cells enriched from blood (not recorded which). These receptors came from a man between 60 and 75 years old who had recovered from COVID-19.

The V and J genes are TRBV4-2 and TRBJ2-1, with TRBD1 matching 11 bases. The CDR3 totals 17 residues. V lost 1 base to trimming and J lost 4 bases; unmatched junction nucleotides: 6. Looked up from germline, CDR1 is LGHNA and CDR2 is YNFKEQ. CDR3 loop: CASSQASGTGGYNEQFF. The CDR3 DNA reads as TGTGCCAGCAGCCAAGCCTCCGGGACAGGGGGTTACAATGAGCAGTTCTTC.

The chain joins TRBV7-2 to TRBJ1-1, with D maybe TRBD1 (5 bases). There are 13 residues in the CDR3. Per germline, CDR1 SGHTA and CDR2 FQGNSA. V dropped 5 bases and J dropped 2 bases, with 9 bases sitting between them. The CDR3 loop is CASSQTGNTEAFF. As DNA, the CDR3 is TGTGCCAGCAGCCAAACAGGTAACACTGAAGCTTTCTTT. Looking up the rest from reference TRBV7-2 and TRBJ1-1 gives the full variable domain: GAGVSQSPSNKVTEKGKDVELRCDPISGHTALYWYRQSLGQGLEFLIYFQGNSAPDKSGLPSDRFSAERTGGSVSTLTIQRTQQEDSAVYLCASSQTGNTEAFFGQGTRLTVV.

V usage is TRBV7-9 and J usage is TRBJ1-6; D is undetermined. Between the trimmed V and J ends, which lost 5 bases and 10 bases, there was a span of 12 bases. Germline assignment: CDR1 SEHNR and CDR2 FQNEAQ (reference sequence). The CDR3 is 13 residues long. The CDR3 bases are TGTGCCAGCAGCCCTGGCATCGGGTCACCCCTCCACTTT. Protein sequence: CASSPGIGSPLHF.

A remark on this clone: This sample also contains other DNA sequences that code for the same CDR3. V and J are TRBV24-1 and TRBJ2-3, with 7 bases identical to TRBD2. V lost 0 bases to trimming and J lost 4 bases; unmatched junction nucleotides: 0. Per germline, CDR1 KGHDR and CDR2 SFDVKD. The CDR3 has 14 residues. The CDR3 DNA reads TGTGCCACCAGTGATTTGCGGGGGGCAGATACGCAGTATTTT. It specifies CATSDLRGADTQYF.

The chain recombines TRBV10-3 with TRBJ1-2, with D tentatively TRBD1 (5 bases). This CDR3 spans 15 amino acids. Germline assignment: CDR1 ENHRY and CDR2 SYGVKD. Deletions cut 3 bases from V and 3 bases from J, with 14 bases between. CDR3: CAISDRGGADYGYTF. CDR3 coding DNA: TGTGCCATCAGTGACCGCGGAGGGGCGGACTATGGCTACACCTTC.

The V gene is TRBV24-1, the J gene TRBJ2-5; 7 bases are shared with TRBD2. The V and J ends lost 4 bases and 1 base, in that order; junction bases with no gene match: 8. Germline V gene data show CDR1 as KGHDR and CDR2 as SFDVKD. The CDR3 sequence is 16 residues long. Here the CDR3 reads CATSDPRLAPQETQYF. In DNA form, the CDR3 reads TGTGCCACCAGTGACCCCCGACTAGCCCCCCAAGAGACCCAGTACTTC.

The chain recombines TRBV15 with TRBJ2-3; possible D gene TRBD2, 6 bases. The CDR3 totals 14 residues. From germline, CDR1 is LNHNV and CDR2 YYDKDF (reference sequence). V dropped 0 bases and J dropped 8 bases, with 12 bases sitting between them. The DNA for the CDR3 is TGTGCCACCAGCAGAGATCGCCTCGGGGGTACGCAGTATTTT. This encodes CATSRDRLGGTQYF.

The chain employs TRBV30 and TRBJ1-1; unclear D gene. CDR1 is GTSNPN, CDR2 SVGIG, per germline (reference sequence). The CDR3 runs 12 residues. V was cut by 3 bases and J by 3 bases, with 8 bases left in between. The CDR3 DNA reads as TGTGCCTGGAGCCCGCGGGACACTGAAGCTTTCTTT. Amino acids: CAWSPRDTEAFF.

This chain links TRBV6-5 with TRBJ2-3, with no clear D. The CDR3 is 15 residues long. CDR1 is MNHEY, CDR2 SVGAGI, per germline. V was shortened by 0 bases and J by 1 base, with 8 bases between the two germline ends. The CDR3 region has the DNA TGTGCCAGCAGTTACTCCCGCCGGGGCACAGATACGCAGTATTTT. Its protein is CASSYSRRGTDTQYF.

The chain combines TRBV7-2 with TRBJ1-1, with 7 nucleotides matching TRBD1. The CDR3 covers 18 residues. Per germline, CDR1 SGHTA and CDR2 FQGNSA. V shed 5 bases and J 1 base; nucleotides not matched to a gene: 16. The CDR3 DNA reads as TGTGCCAGCAGCACCTCCGCGGTGGCAGGGGGTACGAACACTGAAGCTTTCTTT. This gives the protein CASSTSAVAGGTNTEAFF.

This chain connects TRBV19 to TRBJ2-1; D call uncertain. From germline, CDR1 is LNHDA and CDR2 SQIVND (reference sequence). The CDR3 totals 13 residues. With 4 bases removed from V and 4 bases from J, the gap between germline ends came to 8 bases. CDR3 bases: TGTGCCAGTAGTAGGGCTTCGTACAATGAGCAGTTCTTC. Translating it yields CASSRASYNEQFF.

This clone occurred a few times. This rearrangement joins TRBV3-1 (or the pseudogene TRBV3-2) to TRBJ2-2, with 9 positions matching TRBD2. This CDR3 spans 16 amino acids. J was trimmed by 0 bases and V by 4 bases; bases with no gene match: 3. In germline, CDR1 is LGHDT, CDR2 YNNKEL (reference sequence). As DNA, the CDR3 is TGTGCCAGCAGCCCCGCGGGGGGGACGAACACCGGGGAGCTGTTTTTT. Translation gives CASSPAGGTNTGELFF.

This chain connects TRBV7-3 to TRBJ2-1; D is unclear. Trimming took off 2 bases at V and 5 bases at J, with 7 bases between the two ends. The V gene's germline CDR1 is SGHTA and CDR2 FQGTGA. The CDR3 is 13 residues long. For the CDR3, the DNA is TGTGCCAGCAGCTTATTTCAGGACAATGAGCAGTTCTTC. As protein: CASSLFQDNEQFF.

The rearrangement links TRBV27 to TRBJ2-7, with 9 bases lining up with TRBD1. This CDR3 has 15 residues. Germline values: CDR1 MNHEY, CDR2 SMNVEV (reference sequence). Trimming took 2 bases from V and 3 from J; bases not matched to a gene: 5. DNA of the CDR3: TGTGCCAGCAGTTTACTAGGACAGGGGTACTACGAGCAGTACTTC. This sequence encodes CASSLLGQGYYEQYF.

The CDR3 bases are TGTGCCAGTAGTATTGTGACTAGCGGGACCTACAATGAGCAGTTCTTC. Translation gives CASSIVTSGTYNEQFF. The V and J genes are TRBV19 and TRBJ2-1; 11 nucleotides align to TRBD2. Germline CDR1 is LNHDA and CDR2 is SQIVND (reference sequence). The ends lost 3 bases at V and 2 bases at J; junction bases unmatched: 3. The CDR3 covers 16 residues.

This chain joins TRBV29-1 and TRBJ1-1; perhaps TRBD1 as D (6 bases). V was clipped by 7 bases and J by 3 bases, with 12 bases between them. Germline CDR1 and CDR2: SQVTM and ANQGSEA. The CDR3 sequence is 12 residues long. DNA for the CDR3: TGCAGCGGGGAACAGGGATACACTGAAGCTTTCTTT. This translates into CSGEQGYTEAFF.

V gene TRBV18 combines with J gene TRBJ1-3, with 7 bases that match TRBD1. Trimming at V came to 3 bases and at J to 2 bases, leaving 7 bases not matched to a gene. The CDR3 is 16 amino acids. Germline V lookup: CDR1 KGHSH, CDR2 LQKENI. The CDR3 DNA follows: TGTGCCAGCTCACCTCCCACAGGGGTGACTGGAAACACCATATATTTT. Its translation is CASSPPTGVTGNTIYF. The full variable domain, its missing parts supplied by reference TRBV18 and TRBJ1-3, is NAGVMQNPRHLVRRRGQEARLRCSPMKGHSHVYWYRQLPEEGLKFMVYLQKENIIDESGMPKERFSAEFPKEGPSILRIQQVVRGDSAAYFCASSPPTGVTGNTIYFGEGSWLTVV.

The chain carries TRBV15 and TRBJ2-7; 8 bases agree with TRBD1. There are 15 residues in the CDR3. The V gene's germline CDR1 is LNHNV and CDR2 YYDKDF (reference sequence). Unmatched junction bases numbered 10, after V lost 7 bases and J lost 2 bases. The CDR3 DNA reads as TGTGCCACCACCGGGGGAACAGGGGGGCCCTACGAGCAGTACTTC. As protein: CATTGGTGGPYEQYF.

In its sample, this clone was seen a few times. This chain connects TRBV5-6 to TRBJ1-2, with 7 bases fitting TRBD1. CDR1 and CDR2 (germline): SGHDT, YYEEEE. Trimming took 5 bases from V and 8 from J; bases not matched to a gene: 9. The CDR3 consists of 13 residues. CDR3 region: CASRKTGPGGYTF. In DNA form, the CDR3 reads TGTGCCAGCAGGAAGACAGGGCCGGGGGGCTACACCTTC.

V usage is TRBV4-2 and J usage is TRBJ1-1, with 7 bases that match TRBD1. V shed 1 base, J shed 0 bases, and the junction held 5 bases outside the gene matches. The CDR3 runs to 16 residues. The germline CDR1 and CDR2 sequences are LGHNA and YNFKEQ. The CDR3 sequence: CASSQGTGGLNTEAFF. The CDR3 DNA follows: TGTGCCAGCAGCCAAGGGACAGGAGGTTTGAACACTGAAGCTTTCTTT.

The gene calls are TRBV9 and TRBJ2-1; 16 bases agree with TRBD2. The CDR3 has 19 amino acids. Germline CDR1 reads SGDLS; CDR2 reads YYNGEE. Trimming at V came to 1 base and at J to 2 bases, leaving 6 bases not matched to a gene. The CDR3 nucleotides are TGTGCCAGCAGCGTATACCCGGGACTAGCGGGGGGGCCCTACAATGAGCAGTTCTTC. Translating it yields CASSVYPGLAGGPYNEQFF.

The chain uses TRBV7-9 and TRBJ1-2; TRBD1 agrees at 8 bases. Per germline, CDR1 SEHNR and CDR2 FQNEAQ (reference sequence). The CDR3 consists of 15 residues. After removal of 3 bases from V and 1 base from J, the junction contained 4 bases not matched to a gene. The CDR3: CASSFSGQGNYGYTF. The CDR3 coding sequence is TGTGCCAGCAGCTTCAGCGGACAGGGTAACTATGGCTACACCTTC.

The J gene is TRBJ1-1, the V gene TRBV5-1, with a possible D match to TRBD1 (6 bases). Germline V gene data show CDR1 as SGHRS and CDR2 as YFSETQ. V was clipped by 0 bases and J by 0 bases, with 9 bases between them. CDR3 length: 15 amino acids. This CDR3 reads CASSLVAGVNTEAFF. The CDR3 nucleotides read TGCGCCAGCAGCTTGGTGGCAGGGGTGAACACTGAAGCTTTCTTT.

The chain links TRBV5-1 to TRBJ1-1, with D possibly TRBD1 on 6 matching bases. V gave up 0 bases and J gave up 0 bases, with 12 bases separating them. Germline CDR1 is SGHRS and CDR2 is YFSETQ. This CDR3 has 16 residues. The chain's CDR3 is CASSLGTASMNTEAFF. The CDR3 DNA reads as TGCGCCAGCAGCTTGGGGACAGCCAGTATGAACACTGAAGCTTTCTTT.

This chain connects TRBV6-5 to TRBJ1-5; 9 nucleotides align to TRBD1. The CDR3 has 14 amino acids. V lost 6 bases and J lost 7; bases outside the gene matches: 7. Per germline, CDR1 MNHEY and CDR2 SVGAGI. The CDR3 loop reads CASRATGGSQPQHF. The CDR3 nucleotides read TGTGCCAGCAGAGCGACAGGGGGTTCGCAGCCCCAGCATTTT.

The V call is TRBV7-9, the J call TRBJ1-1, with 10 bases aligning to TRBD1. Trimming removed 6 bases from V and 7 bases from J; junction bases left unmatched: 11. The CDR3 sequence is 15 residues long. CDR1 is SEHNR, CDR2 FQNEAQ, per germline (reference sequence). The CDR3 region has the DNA TGTGCCAGCAGACATCCGGGACAGGGGCGGGGTGAAGCTTTCTTT. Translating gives CASRHPGQGRGEAFF. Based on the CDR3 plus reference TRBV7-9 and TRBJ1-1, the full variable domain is DTGVSQNPRHKITKRGQNVTFRCDPISEHNRLYWYRQTLGQGPEFLTYFQNEAQLEKSRLLSDRFSAERPKGSFSTLEIQRTEQGDSAMYLCASRHPGQGRGEAFFGQGTRLTVV.

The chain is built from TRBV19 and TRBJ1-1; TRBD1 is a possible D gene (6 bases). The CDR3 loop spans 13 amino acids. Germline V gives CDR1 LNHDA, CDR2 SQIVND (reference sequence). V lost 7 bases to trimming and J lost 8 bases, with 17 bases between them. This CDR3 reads CASTTLTGTEAFF. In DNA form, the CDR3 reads TGTGCCAGTACAACATTGACCGGGACAGAAGCTTTCTTT. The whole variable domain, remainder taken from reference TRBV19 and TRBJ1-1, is DGGITQSPKYLFRKEGQNVTLSCEQNLNHDAMYWYRQDPGQGLRLIYYSQIVNDFQKGDIAEGYSVSREKKESFPLTVTSAQKNPTAFYLCASTTLTGTEAFFGQGTRLTVV.

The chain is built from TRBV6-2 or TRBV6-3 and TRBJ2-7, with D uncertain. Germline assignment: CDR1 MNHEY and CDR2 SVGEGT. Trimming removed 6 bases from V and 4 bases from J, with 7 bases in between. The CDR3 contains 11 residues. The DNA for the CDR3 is TGTGCCAGCAGCCAAATATACGAGCAGTACTTC. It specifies CASSQIYEQYF.

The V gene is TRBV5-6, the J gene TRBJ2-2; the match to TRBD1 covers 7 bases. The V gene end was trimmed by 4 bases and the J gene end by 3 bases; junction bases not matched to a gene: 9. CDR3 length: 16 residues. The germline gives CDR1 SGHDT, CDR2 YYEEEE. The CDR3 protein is CASSGVDRWHTGELFF. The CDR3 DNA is TGTGCCAGCAGCGGTGTGGACAGGTGGCACACCGGGGAGCTGTTTTTT.